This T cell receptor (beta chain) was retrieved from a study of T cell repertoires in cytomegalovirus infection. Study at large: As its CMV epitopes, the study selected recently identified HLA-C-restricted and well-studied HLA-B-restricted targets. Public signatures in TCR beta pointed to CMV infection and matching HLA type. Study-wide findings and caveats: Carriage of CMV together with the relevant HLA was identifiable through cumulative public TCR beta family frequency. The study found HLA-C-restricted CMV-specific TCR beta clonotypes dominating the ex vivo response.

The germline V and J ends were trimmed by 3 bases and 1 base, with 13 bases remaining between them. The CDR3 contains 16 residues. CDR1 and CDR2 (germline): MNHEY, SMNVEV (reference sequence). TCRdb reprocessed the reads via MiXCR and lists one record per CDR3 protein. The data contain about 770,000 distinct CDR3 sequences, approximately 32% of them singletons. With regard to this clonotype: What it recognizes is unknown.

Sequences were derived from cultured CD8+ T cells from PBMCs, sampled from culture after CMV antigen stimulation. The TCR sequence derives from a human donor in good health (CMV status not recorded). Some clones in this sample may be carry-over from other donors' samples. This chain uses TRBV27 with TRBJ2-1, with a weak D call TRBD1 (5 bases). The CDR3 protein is CASSFIGSGSYNEQFF. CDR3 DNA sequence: TGTGCCAGCAGTTTTATCGGCTCAGGGTCCTACAATGAGCAGTTCTTC.